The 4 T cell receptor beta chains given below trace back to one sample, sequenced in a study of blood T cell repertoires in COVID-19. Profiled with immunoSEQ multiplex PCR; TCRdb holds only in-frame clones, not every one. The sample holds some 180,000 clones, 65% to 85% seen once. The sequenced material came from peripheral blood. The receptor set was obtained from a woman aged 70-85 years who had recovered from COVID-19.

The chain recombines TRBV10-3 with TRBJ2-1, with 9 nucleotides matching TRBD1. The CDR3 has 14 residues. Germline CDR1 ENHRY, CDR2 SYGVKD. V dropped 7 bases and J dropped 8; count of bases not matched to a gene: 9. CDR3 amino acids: CAITPSDRGHEQFF. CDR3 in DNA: TGTGCCATCACCCCCTCGGACAGGGGCCATGAGCAGTTCTTC.

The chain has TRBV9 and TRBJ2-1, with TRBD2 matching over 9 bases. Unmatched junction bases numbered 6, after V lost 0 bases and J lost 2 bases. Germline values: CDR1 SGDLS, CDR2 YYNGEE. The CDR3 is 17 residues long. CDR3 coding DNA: TGTGCCAGCAGCGTAGCCCGATTAGCGGGAGCCTACAATGAGCAGTTCTTC. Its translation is CASSVARLAGAYNEQFF.

CDR3 amino acids: CASSQAGTSGNTIYF. CDR3 nucleotide sequence: TGTGCCAGCAGCCAAGCTGGGACATCTGGAAACACCATATATTTT. V gene TRBV3-1 (or the pseudogene TRBV3-2) combines with J gene TRBJ1-3, with a weak D call TRBD1 (6 bases). The CDR3 contains 15 residues. The V and J ends lost 1 base and 1 base respectively, with 8 bases between them. Germline assignment: CDR1 LGHDT and CDR2 YNNKEL (reference sequence).

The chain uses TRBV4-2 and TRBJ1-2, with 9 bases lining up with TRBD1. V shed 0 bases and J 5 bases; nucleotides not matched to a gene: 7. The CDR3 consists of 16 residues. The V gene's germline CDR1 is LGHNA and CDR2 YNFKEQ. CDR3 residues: CASSQDIRDRVYGYTF. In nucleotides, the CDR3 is TGTGCCAGCAGCCAAGATATCCGGGACAGGGTATATGGCTACACCTTC.